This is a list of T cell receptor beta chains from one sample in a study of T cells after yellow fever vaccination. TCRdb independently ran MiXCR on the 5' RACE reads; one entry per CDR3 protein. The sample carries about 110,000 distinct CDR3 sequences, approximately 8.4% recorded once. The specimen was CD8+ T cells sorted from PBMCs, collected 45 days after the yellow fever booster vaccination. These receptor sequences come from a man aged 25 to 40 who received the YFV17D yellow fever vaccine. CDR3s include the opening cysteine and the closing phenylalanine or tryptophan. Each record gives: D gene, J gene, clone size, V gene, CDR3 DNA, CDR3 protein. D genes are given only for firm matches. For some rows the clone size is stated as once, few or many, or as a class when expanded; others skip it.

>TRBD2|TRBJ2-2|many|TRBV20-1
TGCAGTGCTTCGGGACTAGCGGTTACCGGGGAGCTGTTTTTT
CSASGLAVTGELFF
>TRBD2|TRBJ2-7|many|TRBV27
TGTGCCAGCAGTGAAAACCCGGGGAGGGAGATCTACGAGCAGTACTTC
CASSENPGREIYEQYF
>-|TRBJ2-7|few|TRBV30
TGTGCCTGGAGTGTAGCCAAGCCGGGGGACGAGCAGTACTTC
CAWSVAKPGDEQYF
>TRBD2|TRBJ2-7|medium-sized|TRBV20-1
TGCAGTGCCCCGAGCGGGAGCCTCTACGAGCAGTACTTC
CSAPSGSLYEQYF
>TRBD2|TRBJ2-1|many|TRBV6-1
TGTGCCAGCCCGGCGGGAGGGCCAGATGAGCAGTTCTTC
CASPAGGPDEQFF
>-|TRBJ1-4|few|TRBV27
TGTGCCAGCAGTTTCGGGCAGTGGGGGTCTAATGAAAAACTGTTTTTT
CASSFGQWGSNEKLFF
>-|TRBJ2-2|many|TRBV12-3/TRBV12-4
TGTGCCAGCAGTTTTCCAGGCGGGGAGCTGTTTTTT
CASSFPGGELFF
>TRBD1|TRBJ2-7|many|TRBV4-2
TGTGCCAGCAGCCCCCCGGACAGGTCACACGAGCAGTACTTC
CASSPPDRSHEQYF
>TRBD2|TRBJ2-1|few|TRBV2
TGTGCCAGGGAACTAGCGGGAGTCTCTGAGCAGTTCTTC
CARELAGVSEQFF
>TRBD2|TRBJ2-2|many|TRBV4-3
TGCGCCAGTGCCCCTCGGGCGGGAGCGGCGACCGGGGAGCTGTTTTTT
CASAPRAGAATGELFF
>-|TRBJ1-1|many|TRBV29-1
TGCAGCGTTGAAGAGGGGGGGCTTCAAGCTTTCTTT
CSVEEGGLQAFF
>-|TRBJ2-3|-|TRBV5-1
TGCGCCAGCGGGGACTTCACAGATACGCAGTATTTT
CASGDFTDTQYF
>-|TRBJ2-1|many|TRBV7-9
TGTGCCAGCAGCTCCCGGGAGCAGTTCTTC
CASSSREQFF
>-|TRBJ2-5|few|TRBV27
TGTGCCAGCAACCGATGGGCGGGGACAGAAGAGACCCAGTACTTC
CASNRWAGTEETQYF
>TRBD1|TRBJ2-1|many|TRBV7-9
TGTGCCAGCATCCGGGACAGGGTGGATGAGCAGTTCTTC
CASIRDRVDEQFF
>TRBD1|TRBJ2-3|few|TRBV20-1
TGCAGTGCCACGACTCCCGGGACAGGAGGCGGGGATACGCAGTATTTT
CSATTPGTGGGDTQYF
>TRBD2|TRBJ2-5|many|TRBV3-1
TGTGCCAGCAGCCAAGAAGAGGTCGCTAGCGGACAAGAGACCCAGTACTTC
CASSQEEVASGQETQYF
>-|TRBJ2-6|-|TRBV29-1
TGCAGCGTTGCCGAGGGCTCTGGGGCCAACGTCCTGACTTTC
CSVAEGSGANVLTF
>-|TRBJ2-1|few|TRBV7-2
TGTGCCAGCAGCTTGGATCTGGTGGCAGCGTACAATGAGCAGTTCTTC
CASSLDLVAAYNEQFF
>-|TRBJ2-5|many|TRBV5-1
TGCGCCAGCACCAGGGGGAGGGCCCGAGAGACCCAGTACTTC
CASTRGRARETQYF
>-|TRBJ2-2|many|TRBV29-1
TGCAGCGTTGCCGGCGGGTTCACCGGGGAGCTGTTTTTT
CSVAGGFTGELFF
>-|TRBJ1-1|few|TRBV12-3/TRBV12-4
TGTGCCAGCAGCTTTCTCGGCACTGAAGCTTTCTTT
CASSFLGTEAFF
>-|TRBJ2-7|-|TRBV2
TGTGCCAGCAGGATGGAGGTGTACGAGCAGTACTTC
CASRMEVYEQYF
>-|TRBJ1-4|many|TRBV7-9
TGTGCCAGCAGCAACCATAATGAAAAACTGTTTTTT
CASSNHNEKLFF
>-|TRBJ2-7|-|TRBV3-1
TGTGCCAGCAGCCAAGACGGGGGAGGTGGCGAGCAGTACTTC
CASSQDGGGGEQYF
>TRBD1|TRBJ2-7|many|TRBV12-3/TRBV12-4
TGTGCCAGCAGTTTAAGACAGGGCGCCGAGCAGTACTTC
CASSLRQGAEQYF
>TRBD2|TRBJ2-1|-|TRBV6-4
TGTGCCAGCAATAAGATACGAGGGAGGGCCGCCTACAATGAGCAGTTCTTC
CASNKIRGRAAYNEQFF
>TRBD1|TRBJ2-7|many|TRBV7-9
TGTGCCAGCAGCCCCCCGGACAGGCCGAGCTCCTACGAGCAGTACTTC
CASSPPDRPSSYEQYF
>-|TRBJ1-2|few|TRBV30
TGTGCCTGGGTCGGACGGTTCGACTATGGCTACACCTTC
CAWVGRFDYGYTF
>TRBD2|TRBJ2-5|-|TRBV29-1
TGCAGCGTTGGTCCGGGACTAGAGGAGCAAGAGACCCAGTACTTC
CSVGPGLEEQETQYF
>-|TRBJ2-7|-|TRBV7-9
TGTGCCAGCAGCCTCTTGGGGAAATCCTACGAGCAGTACTTC
CASSLLGKSYEQYF
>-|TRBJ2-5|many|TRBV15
TGTGCCACCAGCAGGACACCACAAGAGACCCAGTACTTC
CATSRTPQETQYF
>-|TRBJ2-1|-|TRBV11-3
TGTGCCAGCAGCTTGTCGCCTAACGCGGCCGGTGAGCAGTTCTTC
CASSLSPNAAGEQFF
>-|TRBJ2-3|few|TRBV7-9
TGTGCCAGCAGCTTTCTGGACTCCCTCACAGATACGCAGTATTTT
CASSFLDSLTDTQYF
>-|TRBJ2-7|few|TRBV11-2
TGTGCCAGCAGCTTAGATAGTAAAAACTACGAGCAGTACTTC
CASSLDSKNYEQYF
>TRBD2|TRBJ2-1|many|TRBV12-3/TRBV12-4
TGTGCCAGCAGTCCCTCAGCGGGAGCCTCATACAATGAGCAGTTCTTC
CASSPSAGASYNEQFF
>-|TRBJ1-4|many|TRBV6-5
TGTGCCAGCAGTACCGAACAGGGAATTAATGAAAAACTGTTTTTT
CASSTEQGINEKLFF
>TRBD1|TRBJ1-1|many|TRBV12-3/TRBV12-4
TGTGCCAGCAGTTTATATCTCCCGGACAGGGTTGGGAACACTGAAGCTTTCTTT
CASSLYLPDRVGNTEAFF
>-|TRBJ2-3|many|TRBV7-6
TGTGCCAGCAGCCCTTACAGGGACACAGATACGCAGTATTTT
CASSPYRDTDTQYF
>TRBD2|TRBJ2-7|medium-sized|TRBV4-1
TGCGCCAGCAGCCAGGGACTAGCGGGAGAAGTCTCCTACGAGCAGTACTTC
CASSQGLAGEVSYEQYF
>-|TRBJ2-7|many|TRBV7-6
TGTGCCAGCAGCTTCAGTACCGAAGGTGAGCAGTACTTC
CASSFSTEGEQYF
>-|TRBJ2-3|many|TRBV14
TGTGCCAGCAGCCAAAAGCGGGCTAGCACAGATACGCAGTATTTT
CASSQKRASTDTQYF
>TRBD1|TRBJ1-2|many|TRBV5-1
TGCGCCAGCAGCGATGACAGGGTCGGCTATGGCTACACCTTC
CASSDDRVGYGYTF
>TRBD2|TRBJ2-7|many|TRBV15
TGTGCCACCAGCAGAGATAGGGCTAGCGGGACCTACGAGCAGTACTTC
CATSRDRASGTYEQYF
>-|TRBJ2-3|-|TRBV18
TGTGCCAGCTCACCACCGGCCTCGCCAGATACGCAGTATTTT
CASSPPASPDTQYF
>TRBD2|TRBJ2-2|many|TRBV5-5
TGTGCCAGCAGCCAAGCGGGAGGGCCTATCGGGGAGCTGTTTTTT
CASSQAGGPIGELFF
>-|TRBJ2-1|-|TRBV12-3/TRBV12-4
TGTGCCAGTGGTGGGGTCTCCTACAATGAGCAGTTCTTC
CASGGVSYNEQFF
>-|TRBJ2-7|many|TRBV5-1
TGCGCCAGCAGCTTGAGCCAGGGGGGTGTCTCCGAGCAGTACTTC
CASSLSQGGVSEQYF
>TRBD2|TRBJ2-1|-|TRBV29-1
TGCAGCGTTGAATCCAGCGGGGGCCCGGGGGAGCAGTTCTTC
CSVESSGGPGEQFF
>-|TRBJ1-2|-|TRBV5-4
TGTGCCAGCAGGACACAAGACTATGGCTACACCTTC
CASRTQDYGYTF
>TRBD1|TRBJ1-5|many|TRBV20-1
TGCAGTGCTAGAGATCGGGGACAGTTGAATCAGCCCCAGCATTTT
CSARDRGQLNQPQHF
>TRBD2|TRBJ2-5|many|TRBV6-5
TGTGCCAGCAGTTACTCGCGGGAGGACCAAGAGACCCAGTACTTC
CASSYSREDQETQYF
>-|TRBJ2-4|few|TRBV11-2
TGTGCCAGCAGCCGAGCCTCTACCCGGGACTCCCTGGCGGACATTCAGTACTTC
CASSRASTRDSLADIQYF